One T cell receptor beta chain is described in this entry. This record belongs to a study of T cell responses to AZD1222 COVID-19 vaccine. TCRdb's table, derived via immunoSEQ multiplex PCR, lists solely in-frame clones and lacks some. Of about 160,000 clones listed, about 92% were seen once; the top ten hold 3% to 4%. Germline-derived CDR1 and CDR2 are LNHDA and SQIVND (reference sequence). V lost 4 bases, J lost 8 bases, and 7 bases stayed unmatched. The CDR3 has 14 amino acids. The sequencing used peripheral blood, collected 28 days after the second AZD1222 dose. The receptor comes from an adult who received the AZD1222 COVID-19 vaccine. The chain has TRBV19 and TRBJ1-4; 7 bases align to TRBD1. The CDR3: CASSRQGGEEKLFF. CDR3 sequence (DNA): TGTGCCAGTAGTAGACAGGGAGGAGAAGAAAAACTGTTTTTT.